This T cell receptor beta chain was captured by sequencing in a study of cytomegalovirus exposure and HLA in healthy donors. Study conclusions and caveats: Researchers left out some V segments, among them TRBV6-2 and TRBV6-3, as indistinguishable.

In regard to this clone: What it binds is unknown.

Germline values: CDR1 SGHNT, CDR2 YENEEA. There are 15 residues in the CDR3. V dropped 5 bases and J dropped 4; count of bases not matched to a gene: 7. Primers: 60 Vbeta forward and 13 Jbeta reverse. The data were produced by immunoSEQ multiplex PCR, yet TCRdb's version contains in-frame clones alone and is incomplete. The sample holds about 95,000 clones, about four fifths seen once. Input material: PBMCs. The rearrangement joins TRBV11-3 to TRBJ2-7; TRBD1 matches at 11 bases. The receptor was derived from a woman aged 40 to 50 in good health and CMV-seropositive. CDR3 sequence (DNA): TGTGCCAGCAGCCGACCCGGACAGGGGGCTTACGAGCAGTACTTC. This translates into CASSRPGQGAYEQYF. Full variable domain (missing parts from reference TRBV11-3 and TRBJ2-7): EAGVVQSPRYKIIEKKQPVAFWCNPISGHNTLYWYLQNLGQGPELLIRYENEEAVDDSQLPKDRFSAERLKGVDSTLKIQPAELGDSAVYLCASSRPGQGAYEQYFGPGTRLTVT.